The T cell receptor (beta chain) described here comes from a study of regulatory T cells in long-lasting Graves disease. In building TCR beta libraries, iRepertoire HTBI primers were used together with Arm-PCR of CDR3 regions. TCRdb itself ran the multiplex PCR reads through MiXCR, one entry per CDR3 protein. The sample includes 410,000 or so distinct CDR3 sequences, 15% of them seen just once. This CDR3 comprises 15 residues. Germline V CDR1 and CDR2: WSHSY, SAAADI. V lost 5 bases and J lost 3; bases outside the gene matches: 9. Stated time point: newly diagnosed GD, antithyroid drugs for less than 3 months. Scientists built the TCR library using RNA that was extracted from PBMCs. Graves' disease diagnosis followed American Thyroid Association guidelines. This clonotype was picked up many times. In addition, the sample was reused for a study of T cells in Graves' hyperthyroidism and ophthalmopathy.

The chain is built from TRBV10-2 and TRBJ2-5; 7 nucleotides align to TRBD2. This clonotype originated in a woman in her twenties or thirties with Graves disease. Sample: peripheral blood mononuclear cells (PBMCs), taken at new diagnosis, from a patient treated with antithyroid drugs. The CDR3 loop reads CASSPTSLGEETQYF. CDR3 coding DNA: TGCGCCAGCAGTCCGACTAGCCTAGGTGAAGAGACCCAGTACTTC.